This T cell receptor (beta chain) is drawn from a study of CD8 T cells in ankylosing spondylitis. J gave up 7 bases and V 5 bases, and 5 bases lay outside the gene matches. The CDR3 extends over 12 amino acids. CDR1 and CDR2 from the germline V gene are SQVTM and ANQGSEA. Each TCR beta library was made by quantitative 5'-RACE that incorporated molecular barcodes. TCRdb passed the 5' RACE reads through MiXCR, listing each CDR3 protein once. The data contain 150,000 to 200,000 distinct CDR3 sequences, approximately 32% of them seen just once; the ten biggest clones take up approximately 5.9%. The chain joins TRBV29-1 to TRBJ1-5; TRBD1 matches at 7 bases. The clonotype was recovered from a male donor with ankylosing spondylitis. Sequencing was performed on synovial fluid, either unsorted or a sorted T cell fraction (not recorded which). The CDR3 sequence is CSVRTGDQPQHF. The CDR3 nucleotides are TGCAGCGTTCGTACAGGGGACCAGCCCCAGCATTTT.